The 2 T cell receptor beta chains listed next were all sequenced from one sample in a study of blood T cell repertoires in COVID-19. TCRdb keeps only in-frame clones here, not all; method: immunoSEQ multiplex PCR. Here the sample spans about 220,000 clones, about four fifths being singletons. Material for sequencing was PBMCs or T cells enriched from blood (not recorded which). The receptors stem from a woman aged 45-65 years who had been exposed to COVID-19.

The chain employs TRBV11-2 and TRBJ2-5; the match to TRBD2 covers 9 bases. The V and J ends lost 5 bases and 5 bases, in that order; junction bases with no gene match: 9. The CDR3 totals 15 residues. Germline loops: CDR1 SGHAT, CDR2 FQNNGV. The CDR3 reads CASSPNRGGVETQYF. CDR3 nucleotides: TGTGCCAGCAGCCCCAATCGCGGGGGGGTGGAGACCCAGTACTTC.

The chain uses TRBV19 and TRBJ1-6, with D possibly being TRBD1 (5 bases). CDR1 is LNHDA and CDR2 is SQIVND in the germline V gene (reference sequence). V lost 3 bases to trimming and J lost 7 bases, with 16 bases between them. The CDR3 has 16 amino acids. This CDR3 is CASSISQDRRNSPLHF. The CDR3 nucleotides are TGTGCCAGTAGTATCAGCCAAGACAGAAGAAATTCACCCCTCCACTTT.